This T cell receptor beta chain was captured by sequencing in a study of identical twins. The CDR3 length is 17 residues. V shed 0 bases, J shed 5 bases, and the junction held 5 bases outside the gene matches. CDR1 SNHLY and CDR2 FYNNEI come from the germline V gene. TCRdb re-analysed the 5' RACE reads in MiXCR, keeping a single row per CDR3 protein. This table has 570,000 or so distinct CDR3 sequences, over 8.5% appearing once. These data also featured in a second study, about yellow fever vaccine responses in identical twins.

The receptor's source is a woman between 18 and 29 years old in good health. This chain uses TRBV2 with TRBJ2-1; 12 bases align to TRBD2. Sample: PBMCs. This CDR3 reads CASSEAWLAGGDNEQFF. CDR3 in DNA: TGTGCCAGCAGTGAAGCGTGGCTAGCGGGGGGGGACAATGAGCAGTTCTTC.